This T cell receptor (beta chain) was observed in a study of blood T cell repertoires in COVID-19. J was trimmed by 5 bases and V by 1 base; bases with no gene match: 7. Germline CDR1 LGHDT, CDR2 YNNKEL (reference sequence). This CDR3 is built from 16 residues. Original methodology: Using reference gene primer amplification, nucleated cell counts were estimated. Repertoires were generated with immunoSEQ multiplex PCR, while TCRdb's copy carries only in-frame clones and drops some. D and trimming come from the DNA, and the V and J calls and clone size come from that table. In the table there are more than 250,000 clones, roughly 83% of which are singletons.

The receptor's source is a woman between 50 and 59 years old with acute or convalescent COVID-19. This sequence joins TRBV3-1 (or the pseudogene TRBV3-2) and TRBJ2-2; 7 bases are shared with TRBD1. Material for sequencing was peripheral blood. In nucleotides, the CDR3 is TGTGCCAGCAGCCAAGGAAACAGGGGCTTTACCGGGGAGCTGTTTTTT. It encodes CASSQGNRGFTGELFF.